This T cell receptor (beta chain) was captured in a study of CD8 T cells in ankylosing spondylitis (dated by TCRdb to 2016 to 2017). About the investigation overall: The study profiled T cell receptor beta repertoires in healthy donors and ankylosing spondylitis patients to find disease-linked TCR variants. The whole study cohort included some 100 healthy donors and 25 ankylosing spondylitis patients. Peripheral blood was sampled, and synovial fluid was additionally collected from ankylosing spondylitis patients.

The paper's findings and limits, for the study overall: A TCR beta motif of eight highly homologous amino acid variants appeared characteristic of blood from ankylosing spondylitis patients. The disease-linked clones were reported to be significantly enriched in matched synovial fluid samples from ankylosing spondylitis patients. The disease-linked clones had a CD8+ phenotype and were found at relatively low frequencies in peripheral blood. Some motif variants were previously reported in synovial fluid and blood of reactive arthritis patients, suggesting common disease-initiation mechanisms.

A few counts support this clonotype. The antigen this receptor binds is unknown. No clone much larger than this one lies a single base away; base qualities are absent. The trim is 9 bases for V and 7 bases for J, with a gap of 19 bases between the germline ends. From its cysteine to its phenylalanine, the CDR3 spans 14 amino acids. Only the CDR3 part of the read is kept: 42 bases, read in frame from the first base. CDR1 and CDR2 are drawn from the germline V gene: SNHLY, FYNNEI. TCRdb shows the sequencer as Illumina HiSeq 2500. Quantitative 5'-RACE with molecular barcodes was used to prepare TCR beta libraries. The authors' pipeline ran thus. To identify disease-linked TCR variants, a new computational method was used, one built on a probabilistic model of VDJ rearrangement. TCRdb took the public reads, trimmed them with fastp at Q25, ran MiXCR for clone calling and kept in-frame beta chains. Merged by CDR3 protein, the rows form single entries marked with the most common genes and DNA. Clone size and V and J calls follow TCRdb, not the original study. This sample comprises 350,000 or so distinct CDR3 sequences, 8% of them detected only once. Together, the top ten hold about 14% of the sample.

The chain employs TRBV2 and TRBJ2-1, with TRBD1 as a weak D call on 6 bases. The clonotype originates from a male donor with ankylosing spondylitis. Sequenced sample: blood, either unsorted or a sorted T cell fraction (not recorded which). In nucleotide form, the sequence is TGTGCCAGTACTGGGGGCCCCCCCGGTAATGAGCAGTTCTTC. Its product reads: CASTGGPPGNEQFF.